Each of the 19 T cell receptor beta chains below was sequenced from the same sample in a study of T cells in Graves' hyperthyroidism and ophthalmopathy. Amplified TCR beta CDR3 regions came from RNA transcripts. During a first-round RT-PCR of the TCR CDR3, the HTBI primer set was used. TCRdb passed the multiplex PCR reads through MiXCR, listing each CDR3 protein once. Of a few hundred thousand distinct CDR3 sequences in the sample, 15% to 20% were seen once. The sample was blood. Every receptor here comes from a man aged 35 to 55 with Graves' hyperthyroidism.

This clonotype was seen repeatedly, ten times or more. The CDR3 here is CASRLGNYGYTF. In DNA, the CDR3 is TGTGCCAGCAGGCTGGGGAACTATGGCTACACCTTC. The genes are TRBV12-3 or TRBV12-4 and TRBJ1-2; unclear D gene. This CDR3 spans 12 amino acids. Trimming shortened V by 6 bases and J by 2 bases, and 7 bases separated the two germline ends.

This clonotype was seen a handful of times. This chain joins TRBV11-3 and TRBJ2-5, with 14 bases lining up with TRBD2. V gave up 4 bases and J gave up 7 bases; unmatched junction bases: 2. This CDR3 is built from 14 residues. The germline CDR1 and CDR2 sequences are SGHNT and YENEEA. CDR3 sequence (DNA): TGTGCCAGCAGCTCTGGGACTAGCGGGGGGACCCAGTACTTC. It yields the protein CASSSGTSGGTQYF. Full variable domain (outside the CDR3, taken from reference TRBV11-3 and TRBJ2-5): EAGVVQSPRYKIIEKKQPVAFWCNPISGHNTLYWYLQNLGQGPELLIRYENEEAVDDSQLPKDRFSAERLKGVDSTLKIQPAELGDSAVYLCASSSGTSGGTQYFGPGTRLLVL.

CDR3 region: CAWSGGGAGNTIYF. The CDR3 nucleotides read TGTGCCTGGAGTGGAGGAGGGGCAGGGAACACCATATATTTT. V usage is TRBV30 and J usage is TRBJ1-3; weak D call: TRBD1 (5 bases). The CDR3 runs 14 residues. Trimming took off 1 base at V and 7 bases at J, with 14 bases between the two ends. Germline V gene data show CDR1 as GTSNPN and CDR2 as SVGIG (reference sequence).

The sample holds many counts of this clonotype. The chain employs TRBV3-1 and TRBJ1-1, with D perhaps TRBD1 (5 bases). This CDR3 contains 14 residues. In germline, CDR1 is LGHDT, CDR2 YNNKEL (reference sequence). V was trimmed by 3 bases and J by 4 bases, leaving 12 bases between them. In nucleotides, the CDR3 is TGTGCCAGCAGCCAGGGGGGAATGGCCACTGAAGCTTTCTTT. This sequence encodes CASSQGGMATEAFF.

This clonotype was seen ten or more times. The J gene is TRBJ2-1, the V gene TRBV11-2; possibly TRBD2 for D (7 bases). The germline gives CDR1 SGHAT, CDR2 FQNNGV. Trimming shortened V by 5 bases and J by 9 bases, and 17 bases separated the two germline ends. The CDR3 runs 14 residues. The CDR3 nucleotides are TGTGCCAGCAGCCAACCAACGGGGGGCCGTGAGCAGTTCTTC. Translation gives CASSQPTGGREQFF.

This clonotype was seen repeatedly, ten times or more. The CDR3 is CASSTYSTDTQYF. The CDR3, as DNA: TGTGCCAGCAGCACGTACTCGACAGATACGCAGTATTTT. The genes are TRBV7-2 and TRBJ2-3; D remains ambiguous. The ends were cut back, 5 bases at V and 3 bases at J, with 9 bases in the middle. The germline gives CDR1 SGHTA, CDR2 FQGNSA. The CDR3 length is 13 residues.

The chain joins TRBV28 to TRBJ1-5; 12 bases match TRBD1. Germline loops: CDR1 MDHEN, CDR2 SYDVKM. After removal of 8 bases from V and 2 bases from J, the junction contained 7 bases not matched to a gene. This CDR3 comprises 16 residues. The CDR3 is CASSGTGGAGNQPQHF. Here the CDR3 DNA reads TGTGCCAGCTCCGGGACAGGGGGCGCCGGCAATCAGCCCCAGCATTTT.

This clonotype was picked up many times. This chain connects TRBV28 to TRBJ2-5; TRBD1 is a possible D gene (6 bases). The ends were cut back, 6 bases at V and 4 bases at J, with 18 bases in the middle. The CDR3 consists of 15 residues. Germline V CDR1 and CDR2: MDHEN, SYDVKM. DNA of the CDR3: TGTGCCAGCAGCCGAATTTACAGGGTTCGAGAGACCCAGTACTTC. This codes for CASSRIYRVRETQYF.

This clonotype has ten or more counts. V gene TRBV12-3 or TRBV12-4 combines with J gene TRBJ2-3; D is undetermined. Trimming pared 3 bases from V and 2 bases from J, leaving 9 bases between. The CDR3 is made up of 14 amino acids. CDR3: CASSFTGLTDTQYF. The CDR3 region has the DNA TGTGCCAGCAGTTTTACGGGTCTCACAGATACGCAGTATTTT.

A remark on this clonotype: The junction departs from germline at one end; a sequencing error may be responsible. The CDR3 region has the DNA TGTGCCACCAGCAGTTCCCGGGACAGGGGACTCTCCCACGAGCAGTACTTC. This sequence encodes CATSSSRDRGLSHEQYF. The chain has TRBV15 and TRBJ2-7, with TRBD1 matching 10 bases. The germline V gene has CDR1 LNHNV and CDR2 YYDKDF (reference sequence). The CDR3 totals 17 residues.

This clonotype was detected ten times or more. The chain employs TRBV20-1 and TRBJ2-1; the match to TRBD2 covers 10 bases. Germline loops: CDR1 DFQATT, CDR2 SNEGSKA (reference sequence). CDR3 length equals 16 residues. V shed 0 bases and J 4 bases; nucleotides not matched to a gene: 6. DNA of the CDR3: TGCAGTGCTAGAGATCGTCAGCGGGGGGGTTACAATGAGCAGTTCTTC. It encodes CSARDRQRGGYNEQFF.

This clonotype showed up many times. The chain links TRBV7-9 to TRBJ2-5; tentatively, D is TRBD1 or TRBD2 (6 bases each). Germline lookup yields CDR1 SEHNR and CDR2 FQNEAQ (reference sequence). The CDR3 consists of 12 residues. Trimming removed 10 bases from V and 4 bases from J, with 13 bases in between. Here the CDR3 DNA reads TGTGCCACCTCGGGGGCGAGAGAGACCCAGTACTTC. It encodes CATSGARETQYF. The full variable domain, completed using reference TRBV7-9 and TRBJ2-5, is DTGVSQNPRHKITKRGQNVTFRCDPISEHNRLYWYRQTLGQGPEFLTYFQNEAQLEKSRLLSDRFSAERPKGSFSTLEIQRTEQGDSAMYLCATSGARETQYFGPGTRLLVL.

This clonotype was seen many times. The chain has TRBV7-2 and TRBJ1-4, with D maybe TRBD1 (5 bases). The V end was cut by 5 bases, the J end by 4 bases, with 14 bases between. Germline CDR1 and CDR2: SGHTA and FQGNSA. The CDR3 has 15 amino acids. CDR3 sequence (DNA): TGTGCCAGCAGCCTAGGGGCAGGGCATAATGAAAAACTGTTTTTT. Its protein product is CASSLGAGHNEKLFF.

This clonotype was detected ten times or more. The chain employs TRBV6-1 and TRBJ1-4; D possibly corresponds to TRBD1 (6 bases). CDR1 MNHNS and CDR2 SASEGT come from the germline V gene. Trimming removed 5 bases from V and 3 bases from J, with 13 bases in between. The CDR3 spans 15 residues. The CDR3 here is CASSRDNGSNEKLFF. The CDR3 nucleotides are TGTGCCAGCAGTAGGGACAACGGGTCTAATGAAAAACTGTTTTTT.

This clonotype was detected ten times or more. This chain links TRBV20-1 with TRBJ2-3; D is perhaps TRBD1 or TRBD2 (5 bases each). The CDR3 is 12 amino acids. The V end lost 5 bases, the J end lost 5 bases, and 11 bases lay between the germline ends. In germline, CDR1 is DFQATT, CDR2 SNEGSKA (reference sequence). CDR3 amino acids: CSAGDRGDTQYF. CDR3 DNA: TGCAGTGCTGGGGACCGGGGAGATACGCAGTATTTT.

The V call is TRBV18, the J call TRBJ2-3, with 9 positions matching TRBD2. This CDR3 contains 16 residues. The germline V gene encodes CDR1 KGHSH and CDR2 LQKENI. With V trimmed by 2 bases and J by 7 bases, 10 bases remained unmatched. CDR3 amino acids: CASSPTTSGFVNTQYF. CDR3 sequence (DNA): TGTGCCAGCTCACCAACGACTAGCGGTTTTGTGAATACGCAGTATTTT.

At least ten counts were recorded for this clonotype. The rearrangement joins TRBV29-1 to TRBJ2-7; TRBD2 matches 9 bases. Germline CDR1 SQVTM, CDR2 ANQGSEA. The CDR3 spans 15 residues. V trimming: 3 bases; J trimming: 3 bases; junction bases outside the gene matches: 9. The chain's CDR3 is CSVEGVAAGGYEQYF. In DNA, the CDR3 is TGCAGCGTTGAGGGGGTAGCAGCGGGGGGCTACGAGCAGTACTTC.

The table lists this clonotype with many counts. The rearrangement links TRBV12-3 or TRBV12-4 to TRBJ1-1; unclear D gene. This CDR3 has 14 amino acids. V was trimmed by 4 bases and J by 0 bases, leaving 9 bases between them. CDR3 protein: CASSSIQLNTEAFF. For the CDR3, the DNA is TGTGCCAGCAGTTCTATACAGTTGAACACTGAAGCTTTCTTT.

Many counts were recorded for this clonotype. The chain is built from TRBV28 and TRBJ2-3; D is uncertain. The CDR3 length is 14 residues. V was clipped by 5 bases and J by 2 bases, with 11 bases between them. Germline V gene sequence: CDR1 MDHEN, CDR2 SYDVKM. The CDR3 DNA reads as TGTGCCAGCAGTCCCATGACGAACACAGATACGCAGTATTTT. Residues: CASSPMTNTDTQYF.